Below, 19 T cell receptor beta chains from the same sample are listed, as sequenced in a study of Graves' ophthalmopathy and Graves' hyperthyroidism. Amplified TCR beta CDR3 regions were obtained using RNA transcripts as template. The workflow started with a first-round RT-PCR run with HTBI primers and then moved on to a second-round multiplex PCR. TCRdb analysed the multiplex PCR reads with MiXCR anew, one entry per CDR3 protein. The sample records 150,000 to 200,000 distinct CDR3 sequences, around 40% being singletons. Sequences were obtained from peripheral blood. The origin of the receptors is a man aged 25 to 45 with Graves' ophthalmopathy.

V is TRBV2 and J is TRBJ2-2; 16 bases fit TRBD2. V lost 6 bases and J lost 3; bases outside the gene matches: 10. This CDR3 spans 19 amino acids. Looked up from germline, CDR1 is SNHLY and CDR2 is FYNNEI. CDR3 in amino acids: CASRKGLAGGPSYTGELFF. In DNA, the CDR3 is TGTGCCAGCAGAAAGGGACTAGCGGGAGGGCCCTCGTACACCGGGGAGCTGTTTTTT.

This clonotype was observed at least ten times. For the CDR3, the DNA is TGCAGCGCGGTATCCGGGGAGCTGTTTTTT. Protein: CSAVSGELFF. The chain links TRBV29-1 to TRBJ2-2; D gene uncertain. The CDR3 spans 10 residues. The V gene's germline CDR1 is SQVTM and CDR2 ANQGSEA. V lost 7 bases, J lost 6 bases, and 6 bases lay in between.

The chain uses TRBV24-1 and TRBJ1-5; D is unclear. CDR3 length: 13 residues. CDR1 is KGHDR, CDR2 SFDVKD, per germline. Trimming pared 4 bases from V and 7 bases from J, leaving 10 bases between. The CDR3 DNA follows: TGTGCCACCAGTGAGATAGGGAAGCAGCCCCAGCATTTT. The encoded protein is CATSEIGKQPQHF.

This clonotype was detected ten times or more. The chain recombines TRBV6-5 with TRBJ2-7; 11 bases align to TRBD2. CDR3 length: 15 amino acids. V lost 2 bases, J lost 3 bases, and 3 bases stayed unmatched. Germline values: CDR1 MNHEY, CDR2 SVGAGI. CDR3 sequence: CASSYPGTSGYEQYF. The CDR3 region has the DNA TGTGCCAGCAGTTACCCCGGGACTAGCGGCTACGAGCAGTACTTC.

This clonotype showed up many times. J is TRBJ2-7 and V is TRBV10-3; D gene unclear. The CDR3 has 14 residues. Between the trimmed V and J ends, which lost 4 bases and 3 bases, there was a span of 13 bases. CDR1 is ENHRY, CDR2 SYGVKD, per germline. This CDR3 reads CAISAPPQDYEQYF. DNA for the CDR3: TGTGCCATCAGTGCTCCACCGCAGGACTACGAGCAGTACTTC.

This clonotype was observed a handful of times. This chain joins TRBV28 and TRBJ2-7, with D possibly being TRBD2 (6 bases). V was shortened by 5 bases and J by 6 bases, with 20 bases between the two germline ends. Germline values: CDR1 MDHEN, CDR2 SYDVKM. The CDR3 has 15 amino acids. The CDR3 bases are TGTGCCAGCAGTGTCGGAGGGGAGACTCGGCCCGAGCAGTACTTC. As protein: CASSVGGETRPEQYF.

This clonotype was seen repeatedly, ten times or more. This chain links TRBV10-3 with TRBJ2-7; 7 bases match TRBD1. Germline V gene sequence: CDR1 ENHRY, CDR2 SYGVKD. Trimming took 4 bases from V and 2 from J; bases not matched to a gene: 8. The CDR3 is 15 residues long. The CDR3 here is CAISAPGQVPYEQYF. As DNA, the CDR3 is TGTGCCATCAGTGCCCCTGGACAGGTCCCCTACGAGCAGTACTTC.

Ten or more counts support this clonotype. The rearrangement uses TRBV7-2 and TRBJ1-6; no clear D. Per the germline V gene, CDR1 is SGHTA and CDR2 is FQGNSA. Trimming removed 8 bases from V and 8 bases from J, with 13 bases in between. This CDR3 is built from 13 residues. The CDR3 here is CASGFGVDSPLHF. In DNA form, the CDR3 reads TGTGCCAGCGGTTTCGGTGTCGATTCACCCCTCCACTTT. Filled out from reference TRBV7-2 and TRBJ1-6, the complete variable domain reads GAGVSQSPSNKVTEKGKDVELRCDPISGHTALYWYRQSLGQGLEFLIYFQGNSAPDKSGLPSDRFSAERTGGSVSTLTIQRTQQEDSAVYLCASGFGVDSPLHFGNGTRLTVT.

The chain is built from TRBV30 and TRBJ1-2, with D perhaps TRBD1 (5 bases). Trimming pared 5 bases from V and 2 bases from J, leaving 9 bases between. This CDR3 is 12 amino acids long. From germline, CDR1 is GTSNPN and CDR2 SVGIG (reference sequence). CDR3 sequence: CAWVGGNYGYTF. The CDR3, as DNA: TGTGCCTGGGTGGGGGGGAACTATGGCTACACCTTC.

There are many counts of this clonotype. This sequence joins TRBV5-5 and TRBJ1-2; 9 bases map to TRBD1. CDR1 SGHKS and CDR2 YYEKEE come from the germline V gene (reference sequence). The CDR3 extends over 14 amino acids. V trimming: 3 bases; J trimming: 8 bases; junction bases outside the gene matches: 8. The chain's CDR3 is CASSSGTGTKGYTF. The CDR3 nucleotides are TGTGCCAGCAGCTCGGGGACAGGGACGAAGGGCTACACCTTC.

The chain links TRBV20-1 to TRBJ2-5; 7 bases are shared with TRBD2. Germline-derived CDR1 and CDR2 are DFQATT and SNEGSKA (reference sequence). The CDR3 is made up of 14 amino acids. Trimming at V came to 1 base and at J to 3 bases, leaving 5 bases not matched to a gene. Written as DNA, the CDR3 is TGCAGTGCTAGAGGGGGTCTAGCGGAAGAGACCCAGTACTTC. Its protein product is CSARGGLAEETQYF.

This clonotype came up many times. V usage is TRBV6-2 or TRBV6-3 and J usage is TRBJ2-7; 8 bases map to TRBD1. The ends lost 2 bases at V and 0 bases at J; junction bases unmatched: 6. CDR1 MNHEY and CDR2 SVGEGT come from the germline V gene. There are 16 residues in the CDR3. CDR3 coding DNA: TGTGCCAGCAGTTACAGTTCGGACAGGGCCTCCTACGAGCAGTACTTC. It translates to CASSYSSDRASYEQYF.

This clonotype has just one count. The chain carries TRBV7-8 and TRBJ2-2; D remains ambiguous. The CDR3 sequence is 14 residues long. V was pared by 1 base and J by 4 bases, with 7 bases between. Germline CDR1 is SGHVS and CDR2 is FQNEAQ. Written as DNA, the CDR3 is TGTGCCAGCAGCTTAGAGCTCATCACCGGGGAGCTGTTTTTT. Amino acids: CASSLELITGELFF.

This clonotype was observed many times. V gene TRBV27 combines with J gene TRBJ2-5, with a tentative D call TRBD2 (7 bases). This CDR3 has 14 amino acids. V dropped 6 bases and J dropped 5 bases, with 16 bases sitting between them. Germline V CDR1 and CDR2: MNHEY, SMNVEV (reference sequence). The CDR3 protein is CASRTGWGGETQYF. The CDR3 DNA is TGTGCCAGCAGAACAGGGTGGGGAGGGGAGACCCAGTACTTC.

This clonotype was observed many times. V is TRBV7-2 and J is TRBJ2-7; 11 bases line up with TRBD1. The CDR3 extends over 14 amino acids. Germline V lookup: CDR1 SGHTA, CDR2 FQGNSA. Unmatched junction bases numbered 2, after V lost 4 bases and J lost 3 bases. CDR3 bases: TGTGCCAGCAGCTGGACAGGGGGCGTCTACGAGCAGTACTTC. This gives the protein CASSWTGGVYEQYF.

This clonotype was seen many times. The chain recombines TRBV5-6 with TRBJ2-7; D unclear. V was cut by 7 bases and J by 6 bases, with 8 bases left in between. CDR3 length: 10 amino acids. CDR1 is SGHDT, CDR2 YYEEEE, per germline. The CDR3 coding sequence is TGTGCCAGCGGTAGAAGCGAGCAGTACTTC. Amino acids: CASGRSEQYF.

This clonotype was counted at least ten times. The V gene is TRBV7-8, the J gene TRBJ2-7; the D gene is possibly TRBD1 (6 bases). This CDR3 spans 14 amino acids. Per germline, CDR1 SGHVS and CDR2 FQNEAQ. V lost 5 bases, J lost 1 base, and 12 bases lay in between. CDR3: CASSSRDTSYEQYF. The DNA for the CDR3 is TGTGCCAGCAGCAGCCGGGACACTTCCTACGAGCAGTACTTC.

In DNA, the CDR3 is TGTGCCAGCAGCGCGGAGGGCTGGGACGAGCAGTACTTC. It encodes CASSAEGWDEQYF. This rearrangement joins TRBV12-3 or TRBV12-4 to TRBJ2-7, with D perhaps matching TRBD2 (6 bases). Trimming stripped 6 bases from V and 5 bases from J, with 14 bases between. There are 13 residues in the CDR3.

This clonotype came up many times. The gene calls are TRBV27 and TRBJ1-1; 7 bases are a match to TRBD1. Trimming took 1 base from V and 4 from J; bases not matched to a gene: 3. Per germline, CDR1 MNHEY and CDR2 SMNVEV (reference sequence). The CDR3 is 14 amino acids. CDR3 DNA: TGTGCCAGCAGTTTATTACAGGGGTTCACTGAAGCTTTCTTT. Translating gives CASSLLQGFTEAFF.